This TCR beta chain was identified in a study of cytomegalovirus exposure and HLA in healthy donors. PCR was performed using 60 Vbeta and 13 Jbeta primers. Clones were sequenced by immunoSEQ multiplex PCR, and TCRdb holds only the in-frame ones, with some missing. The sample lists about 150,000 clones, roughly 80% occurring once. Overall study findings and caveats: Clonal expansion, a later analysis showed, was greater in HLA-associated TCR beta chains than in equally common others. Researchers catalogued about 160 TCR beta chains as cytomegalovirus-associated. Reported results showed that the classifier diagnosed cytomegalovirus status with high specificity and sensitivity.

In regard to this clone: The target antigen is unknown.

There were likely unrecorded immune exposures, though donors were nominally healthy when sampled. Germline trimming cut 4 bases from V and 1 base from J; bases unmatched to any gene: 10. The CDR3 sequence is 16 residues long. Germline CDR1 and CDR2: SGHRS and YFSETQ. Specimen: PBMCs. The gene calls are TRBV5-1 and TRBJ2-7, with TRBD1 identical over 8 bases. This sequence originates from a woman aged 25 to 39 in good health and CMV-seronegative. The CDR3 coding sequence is TGCGCCAGCAGCATTTCGCAGGGGGCGCTTTCCTACGAGCAGTACTTC. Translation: CASSISQGALSYEQYF.